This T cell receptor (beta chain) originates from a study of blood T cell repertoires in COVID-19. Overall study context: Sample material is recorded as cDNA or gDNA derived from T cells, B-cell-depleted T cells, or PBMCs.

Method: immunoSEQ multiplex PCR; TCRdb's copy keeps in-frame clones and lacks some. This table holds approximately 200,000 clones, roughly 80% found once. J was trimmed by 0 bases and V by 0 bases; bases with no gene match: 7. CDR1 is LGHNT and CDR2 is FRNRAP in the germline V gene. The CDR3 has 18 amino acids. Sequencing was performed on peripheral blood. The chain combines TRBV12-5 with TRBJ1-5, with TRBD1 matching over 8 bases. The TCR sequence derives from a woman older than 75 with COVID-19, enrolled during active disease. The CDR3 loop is CASGLVQGGSYSNQPQHF. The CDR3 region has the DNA TGTGCTAGTGGTTTGGTACAGGGGGGGAGTTATAGCAATCAGCCCCAGCATTTT.